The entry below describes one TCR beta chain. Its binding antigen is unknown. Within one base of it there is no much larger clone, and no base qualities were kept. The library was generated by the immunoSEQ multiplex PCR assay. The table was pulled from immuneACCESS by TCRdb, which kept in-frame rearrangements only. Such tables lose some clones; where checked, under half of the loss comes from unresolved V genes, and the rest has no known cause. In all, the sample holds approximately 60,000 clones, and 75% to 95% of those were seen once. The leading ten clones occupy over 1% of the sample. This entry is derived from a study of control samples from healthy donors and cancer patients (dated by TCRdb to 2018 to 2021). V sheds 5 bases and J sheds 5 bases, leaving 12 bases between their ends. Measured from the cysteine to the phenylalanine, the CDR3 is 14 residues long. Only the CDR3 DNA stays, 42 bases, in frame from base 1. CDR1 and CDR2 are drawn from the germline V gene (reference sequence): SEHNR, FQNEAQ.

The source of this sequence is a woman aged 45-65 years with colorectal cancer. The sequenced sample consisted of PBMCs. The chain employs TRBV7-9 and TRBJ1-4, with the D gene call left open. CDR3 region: CASSVWALNEKLFF. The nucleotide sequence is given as TGTGCCAGCAGCGTTTGGGCCTTAAATGAAAAACTGTTTTTT.